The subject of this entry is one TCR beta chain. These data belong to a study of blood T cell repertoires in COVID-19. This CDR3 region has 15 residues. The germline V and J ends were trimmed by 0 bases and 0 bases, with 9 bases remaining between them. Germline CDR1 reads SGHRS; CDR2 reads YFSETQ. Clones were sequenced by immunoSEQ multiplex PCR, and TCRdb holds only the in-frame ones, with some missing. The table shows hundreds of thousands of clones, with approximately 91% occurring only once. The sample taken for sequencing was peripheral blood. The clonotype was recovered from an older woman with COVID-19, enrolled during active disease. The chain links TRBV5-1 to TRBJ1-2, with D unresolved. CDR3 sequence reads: CASSLAGTSNYGYTF. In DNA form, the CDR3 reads TGCGCCAGCAGCTTGGCGGGTACCTCTAACTATGGCTACACCTTC.